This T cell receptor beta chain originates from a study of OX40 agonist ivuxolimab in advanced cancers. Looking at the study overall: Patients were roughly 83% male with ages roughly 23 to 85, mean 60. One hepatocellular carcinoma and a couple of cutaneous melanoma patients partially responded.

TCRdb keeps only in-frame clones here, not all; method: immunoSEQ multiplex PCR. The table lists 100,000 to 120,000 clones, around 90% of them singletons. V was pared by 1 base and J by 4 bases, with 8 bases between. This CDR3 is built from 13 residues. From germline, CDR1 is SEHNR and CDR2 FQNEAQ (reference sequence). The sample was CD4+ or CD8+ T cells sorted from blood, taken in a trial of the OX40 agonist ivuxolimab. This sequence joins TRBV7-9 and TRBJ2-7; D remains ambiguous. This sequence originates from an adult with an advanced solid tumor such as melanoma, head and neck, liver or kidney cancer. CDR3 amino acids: CASSLDGPYEQYF. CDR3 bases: TGTGCCAGCAGCTTAGATGGGCCATACGAGCAGTACTTC.